The next 15 T cell receptor beta chains were all read from a single sample in a study of cytomegalovirus exposure and HLA in healthy donors. Data came from immunoSEQ multiplex PCR; TCRdb stores just in-frame clones and leaves some out. Of under 95,000 clones in the sample, roughly 94% are singletons; the top ten hold 2% to 2.5%. Source material: PBMCs. The receptors originated from a woman aged 18-29 years in good health and CMV-seronegative.

The chain recombines TRBV7-2 with TRBJ1-1; a possible D gene is TRBD1 (5 bases). V lost 3 bases, J lost 5 bases, and 13 bases lay in between. The V gene's germline CDR1 is SGHTA and CDR2 FQGNSA. The CDR3 length is 14 residues. The CDR3 region is CASSLSRVQTEAFF. CDR3 DNA sequence: TGTGCCAGCAGCTTGTCCAGGGTACAGACTGAAGCTTTCTTT.

This chain uses TRBV6-1 with TRBJ1-1; TRBD1 is a possible D gene (6 bases). The CDR3 is made up of 15 amino acids. V lost 2 bases, J lost 5 bases, and 15 bases lay in between. The V gene's germline CDR1 is MNHNS and CDR2 SASEGT. For the CDR3, the DNA is TGTGCCAGCAGTGAAAGGCCGGCAGGGGTTACTGAAGCTTTCTTT. Protein product: CASSERPAGVTEAFF.

The chain links TRBV7-9 to TRBJ2-5; 9 bases are a match to TRBD1. CDR1 is SEHNR, CDR2 FQNEAQ, per germline (reference sequence). The CDR3 loop spans 16 amino acids. V shed 0 bases, J shed 4 bases, and the junction held 6 bases outside the gene matches. The chain's CDR3 is CASSLAGQGWSETQYF. In DNA, the CDR3 is TGTGCCAGCAGCTTAGCGGGACAGGGATGGTCAGAGACCCAGTACTTC.

The chain employs TRBV5-4 and TRBJ1-1; D gene unclear. The V end was cut by 2 bases, the J end by 0 bases, with 8 bases between. CDR3 length equals 14 residues. Germline V CDR1 and CDR2: SGHNT, YYREEE (reference sequence). The CDR3 sequence is CASSFWPMNTEAFF. The CDR3 nucleotides read TGTGCCAGCAGCTTCTGGCCGATGAACACTGAAGCTTTCTTT.

The V gene is TRBV21-1, the J gene TRBJ1-5. TRBV21-1 counts as a pseudogene. The CDR3 length is 15 residues. The CDR3 sequence: CASSKGSSNNQPQHF. In DNA, the CDR3 is TGTGCCAGCAGCAAAGGGAGTAGTAACAATCAGCCCCAGCATTTT.

The chain uses TRBV4-1 and TRBJ2-7; 10 bases are a match to TRBD2. V lost 6 bases and J lost 0; bases outside the gene matches: 2. This CDR3 has 14 residues. Germline V gene lookup returns CDR1 MGHRA and CDR2 YSYEKL. CDR3 residues: CASRSSGSSYEQYF. The CDR3 DNA follows: TGCGCCAGCAGATCTAGCGGGAGCTCCTACGAGCAGTACTTC.

The V gene is TRBV7-6, the J gene TRBJ2-3, with TRBD2 identical over 8 bases. The CDR3 length is 17 residues. The V segment lost 1 base and the J segment 2 bases; nucleotides outside the gene matches: 8. Germline V CDR1 and CDR2: SGHVS, FNYEAQ. The CDR3 protein is CASSLDWAGGITDTQYF. In DNA form, the CDR3 reads TGTGCCAGCAGCTTAGATTGGGCGGGAGGTATCACAGATACGCAGTATTTT.

The V call is TRBV28, the J call TRBJ2-1; 11 nucleotides line up with TRBD2. V gave up 5 bases and J gave up 6 bases; unmatched junction bases: 6. Germline V lookup: CDR1 MDHEN, CDR2 SYDVKM. CDR3 length: 15 residues. CDR3 amino acids: CASSPASGRLNEQFF. The CDR3 DNA is TGTGCCAGCAGTCCCGCTAGCGGGAGGCTCAATGAGCAGTTCTTC.

This chain uses TRBV5-1 with TRBJ1-1; possible D gene TRBD1, 6 bases. The CDR3 runs 13 residues. Germline V gene sequence: CDR1 SGHRS, CDR2 YFSETQ. Trimming took off 3 bases at V and 9 bases at J, with 15 bases between the two ends. Here the CDR3 reads CASSSEPGHQAFF. As DNA, the CDR3 is TGCGCCAGCAGCTCCGAACCGGGACACCAAGCTTTCTTT. Looking up the rest from reference TRBV5-1 and TRBJ1-1 gives the full variable domain: KAGVTQTPRYLIKTRGQQVTLSCSPISGHRSVSWYQQTPGQGLQFLFEYFSETQRNKGNFPGRFSGRQFSNSRSEMNVSTLELGDSALYLCASSSEPGHQAFFGQGTRLTVV.

This clone was seen only once. The V and J genes are TRBV11-3 and TRBJ2-7, with 7 bases that match TRBD2. CDR1 and CDR2 from the germline V gene are SGHNT and YENEEA. The CDR3 covers 15 residues. V lost 1 base to trimming and J lost 0 bases; unmatched junction nucleotides: 3. The CDR3 DNA is TGTGCCAGCAGCTTAGGCGGGGGACTCTCCTACGAGCAGTACTTC. This sequence encodes CASSLGGGLSYEQYF.

The chain has TRBV19 and TRBJ1-2; 7 bases line up with TRBD1. The V gene's germline CDR1 is LNHDA and CDR2 SQIVND (reference sequence). The CDR3 extends over 15 amino acids. Germline trimming cut 6 bases from V and 10 bases from J; bases unmatched to any gene: 17. Here the CDR3 DNA reads TGTGCCAGTAGCCCCCCTCGTGGAGGGGGCTTTGACTACACCTTC. Encoded protein: CASSPPRGGGFDYTF.

The chain couples TRBV5-4 to TRBJ1-2; D perhaps matches TRBD1 (5 bases). The V and J ends lost 2 bases and 1 base respectively, with 12 bases between them. CDR3 length: 15 residues. The germline V gene has CDR1 SGHNT and CDR2 YYREEE (reference sequence). CDR3 protein: CASSFDPGNNYGYTF. The CDR3 coding sequence is TGTGCCAGCAGCTTTGATCCAGGGAATAACTATGGCTACACCTTC.

The chain recombines TRBV4-3 with TRBJ1-5; D gene unclear. CDR1 is LGHNA, CDR2 YSLEER, per germline. The V end was cut by 0 bases, the J end by 5 bases, with 11 bases between. The CDR3 has 15 amino acids. This CDR3 reads CASSQDFSRDQPQHF. CDR3 nucleotide sequence: TGCGCCAGCAGCCAAGATTTTTCTCGGGATCAGCCCCAGCATTTT.

The chain joins TRBV10-2 to TRBJ1-1; 8 nucleotides match TRBD1. The CDR3 has 14 amino acids. V lost 5 bases, J lost 6 bases, and 8 bases stayed unmatched. Germline CDR1 and CDR2: WSHSY and SAAADI. The chain's CDR3 is CASSPGGGGAEAFF. As DNA, the CDR3 is TGCGCCAGCAGTCCAGGGGGCGGTGGGGCTGAAGCTTTCTTT.

This clone was seen a few times. The chain carries TRBV7-2 and TRBJ2-7, with D possibly TRBD2 on 6 matching bases. The CDR3 is 19 amino acids. Trimming removed 5 bases at V and 0 bases at J, with 26 bases between. The germline V gene has CDR1 SGHTA and CDR2 FQGNSA. The CDR3: CASSPLEGPLRASSYEQYF. In nucleotides, the CDR3 is TGTGCCAGCAGCCCCTTGGAGGGTCCATTACGGGCTAGCTCCTACGAGCAGTACTTC.